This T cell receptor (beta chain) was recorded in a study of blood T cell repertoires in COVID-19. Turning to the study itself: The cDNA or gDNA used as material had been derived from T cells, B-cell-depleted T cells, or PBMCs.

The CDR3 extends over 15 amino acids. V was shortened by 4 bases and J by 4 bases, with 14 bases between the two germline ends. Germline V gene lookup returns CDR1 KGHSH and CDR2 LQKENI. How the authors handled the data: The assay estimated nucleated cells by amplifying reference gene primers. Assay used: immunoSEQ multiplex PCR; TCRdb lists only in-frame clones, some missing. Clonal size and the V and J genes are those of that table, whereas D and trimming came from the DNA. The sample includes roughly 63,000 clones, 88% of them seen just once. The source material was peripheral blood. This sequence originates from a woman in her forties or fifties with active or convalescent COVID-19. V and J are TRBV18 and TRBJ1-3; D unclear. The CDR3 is CASSLYSGSGNTIYF. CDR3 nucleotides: TGTGCCAGCTCACTATATTCCGGGTCAGGAAACACCATATATTTT.